This T cell receptor beta chain was documented in a study of somatic mutations in cytotoxic T cells in rheumatoid arthritis (dated by TCRdb to about 2017). Some background on the complete study: Some T-cell populations stained with V beta antibodies were sorted by flow on a FACSAria II or Sony SH800 to nearly 100% purity, with sorted V beta1+ cells additionally subjected to TCRB sequencing. To characterize clonality, the study used TCRB deep sequencing while asking whether somatic mutations are carried by expanded CD8+ T-cell clones in newly diagnosed, untreated rheumatoid arthritis. A total of around 62 rheumatoid arthritis patients and some 18 healthy controls underwent TCRB deep sequencing. Patients and controls did not essentially differ in median age, which was nearly identical between the groups.

Looking up the germline V gene (reference sequence) yields CDR1 MNHEY and CDR2 SMNVEV. V was cut back by 5 bases and J by 9 bases, leaving a gap of 23 bases between them. The cysteine opens and the phenylalanine closes a CDR3 of 16 amino acids. The read is trimmed to its CDR3 DNA, 48 bases read in frame from base 1. Note on this clone: Its specific antigen is unknown. Qualities for individual bases were not recorded, and no much larger clone is one base off.

The full study reports these points: In 8 of 65 patients the largest CD8+ clone exceeded 20% of CD8+ cells, and several identical CD8+ TCRB sequences were shared between blood and synovial fluid. It was unknown which antigens the expanded CD8+ clones targeted, and their absence from virus-specific databases did not exclude viral specificity. Healthy controls showed no age-related increase in CD8+ clonality, whereas patients did (Spearman r ≈ 0.49). The finding that TRBV07 was slightly underrepresented in patients was left unadjusted for multiple comparisons. CD8+ T-cell clonality in rheumatoid arthritis patients was not significantly different from that in age-matched healthy controls.

The immunoSEQ assay was applied to genomic DNA for TCRB CDR3 sequencing. Per the source publication's procedure: Nothing other than productive TCRB rearrangements was included in the analyses. Clonality was calculated as a Shannon entropy-based productive clonality index, and a clone was defined by a unique TCRB CDR3 sequence. To calculate repertoire overlap between two samples, the template counts of each clone were considered relative to each sample's total templates. A correlation with a Spearman r of 0.6 to 0.65 was found between V-gene usage by flow cytometry and V-gene usage by TCRB sequencing. Entries here come from immuneACCESS through TCRdb and include only in-frame sequences with V and J called. Some clones fail to appear in such tables; in the studies checked, an unresolved V gene covers under half of the shortfall, and the cause of the remainder is unknown. That table supplies the V and J calls and clone size; D and trimming were determined from the DNA. A total of 15,000 to 20,000 clones appear in this sample, over 70% of them only once. The ten largest make up under 12% of the sample.

Buffy coats from around 21 blood donors served as healthy controls, a group that was 45% to 70% female with a median age of approximately 50 years (range roughly 20-75). Positive magnetic bead selection on an AutoMACS was used to isolate CD4+ and CD8+ cells, with flow cytometry used to check purity. Ficoll-Paque PLUS density gradient separation was used to isolate peripheral blood mononuclear cells. Using Nucleospin Tissue or Tissue XS kits, DNA was extracted from CD4-enriched, CD8-enriched or PBMC samples, with quantification by a Qubit 2.0 fluorometer. Input material: CD8+ T cells sorted from blood. The TCR comes from a woman in her 50s in good health. The receptor chain draws on TRBV27 and TRBJ2-1; the D gene cannot be resolved reliably. The sequenced DNA: TGTGCCAGCAGTCCGTTATCTATGAGTGTATCGTCTGAGCAGTTCTTC. This yields the protein CASSPLSMSVSSEQFF.